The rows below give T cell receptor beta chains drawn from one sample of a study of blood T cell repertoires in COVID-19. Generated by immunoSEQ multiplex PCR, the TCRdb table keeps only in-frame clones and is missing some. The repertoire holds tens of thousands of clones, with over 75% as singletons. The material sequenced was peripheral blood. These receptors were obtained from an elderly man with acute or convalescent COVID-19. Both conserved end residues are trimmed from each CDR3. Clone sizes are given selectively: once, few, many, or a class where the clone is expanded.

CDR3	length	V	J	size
ASSYSSGGAAGELF	14	TRBV6-5	TRBJ2-2	.
ASSLPPGTAPNEKLF	15	TRBV28	TRBJ1-4	few
ASRARGISPLH	11	TRBV7-8	TRBJ1-6	.
APTDREEAYGYT	12	TRBV19	TRBJ1-2	once
ASSALAGGTDTQY	13	TRBV9	TRBJ2-3	once
ASSQAPTSGGTDTQY	15	TRBV4-1	TRBJ2-3	.
ATSPGGSPNNEQF	13	TRBV24-1	TRBJ2-1	.
ASSSSGLGLGDTQY	14	TRBV6-2/TRBV6-3	TRBJ2-3	.
ASSHGREGLNTEAF	14	TRBV5-1	TRBJ1-1	.
ASSPLPRLAGGRAKNIQY	18	TRBV4-1	TRBJ2-4	.
ASSIRGTQETQY	12	TRBV19	TRBJ2-5	.
ASSEGTRGSDEQF	13	TRBV9	TRBJ2-1	.
ASSWTGANNEKLF	13	TRBV6-5	TRBJ1-4	.
ASSGAVGRQETQY	13	TRBV5-1	TRBJ2-5	.
ASSGTGGFDEQF	12	TRBV7-9	TRBJ2-1	.
ASSLESLANYGYT	13	TRBV5-1	TRBJ1-2	few
ASSSLGTGSHEQY	13	TRBV7-2	TRBJ2-7	.
ASNGQGLYT	9	TRBV10-1	TRBJ1-2	once
ASRLIRGRLTDTQY	14	TRBV12-2	TRBJ2-3	.
ASSQDRQVNTEAF	13	TRBV4-1	TRBJ1-1	.
ASSQGGGAADTQY	13	TRBV4-1	TRBJ2-3	.
ASSYSGRALTDTQY	14	TRBV6-5	TRBJ2-3	.
ASSLPTGAYEQY	12	TRBV5-4	TRBJ2-7	.
ASSPGLGQHYGYT	13	TRBV7-2	TRBJ1-2	.
ASNRDSSSPLH	11	TRBV19	TRBJ1-6	.
ASSRTGGITGELF	13	TRBV5-5	TRBJ2-2	.
ASSSGGTDTQY	11	TRBV5-1	TRBJ2-3	.
ASSHLTGEANYGYT	14	TRBV4-1	TRBJ1-2	.
ASSRRGTGSSYEQY	14	TRBV7-3	TRBJ2-7	.
ASSPQDRAYGYT	12	TRBV11-2	TRBJ1-2	once
ASSLNYEQY	9	TRBV3-1/TRBV3-2	TRBJ2-7	.
ASSFGGSTDTQY	12	TRBV28	TRBJ2-3	.
ASSLISGATDTQY	13	TRBV5-5	TRBJ2-3	.
SVLTGGAETQY	11	TRBV29-1	TRBJ2-5	.
ASSVQGSSYNEQF	13	TRBV2	TRBJ2-1	.
ASSLGDRGDEQF	12	TRBV11-3	TRBJ2-1	.
ASSPEVGGTEAF	12	TRBV18	TRBJ1-1	.
ASSQEGGSSYEQY	13	TRBV3-1/TRBV3-2	TRBJ2-7	once
ASSLRQPNSPLH	12	TRBV5-1	TRBJ1-6	.
ASSMAQVTDTQY	12	TRBV19	TRBJ2-3	.
ASSRTGGAGTEAF	13	TRBV3-1/TRBV3-2	TRBJ1-1	.
ASSPRTGRRTIY	12	TRBV21-1	TRBJ1-3	.